This T cell receptor (beta chain) is from a study of blood T cell repertoires in COVID-19. This CDR3 contains 15 residues. Germline V gene sequence: CDR1 SGHTA, CDR2 FQGTGA. V shed 6 bases and J 6 bases; nucleotides not matched to a gene: 5. Original processing methods: Amplification of reference gene primers was used by the study to estimate nucleated cell counts. Profiling relied on immunoSEQ multiplex PCR, and the TCRdb table lists in-frame clones only, not all of them. V and J calls and clone size are as listed in that table; D and trimming were resolved from the DNA. The table has about 200,000 clones, around 79% seen once.

This clonotype originated in a woman aged 40 to 55 with COVID-19, enrolled during active disease. The chain links TRBV7-3 to TRBJ2-1; 13 bases are a match to TRBD2. Material for sequencing was peripheral blood. As DNA, the CDR3 is TGTGCCAGCAGTATCGGGACTAGCGGGGCCAATGAGCAGTTCTTC. Its protein is CASSIGTSGANEQFF.